What follows are 26 T cell receptor beta chains derived from one specimen sequenced in a study of blood T cell repertoires in COVID-19. Generated by immunoSEQ multiplex PCR, the TCRdb table keeps only in-frame clones and is missing some. The sample carries roughly 120,000 clones, approximately 81% recorded once. Material: peripheral blood. These receptors came from a man older than 75 with COVID-19, enrolled during active disease.

The V gene is TRBV15, the J gene TRBJ2-7, with D hard to call. The germline V and J ends were trimmed by 0 bases and 3 bases, with 6 bases remaining between them. This CDR3 contains 13 residues. Per germline, CDR1 LNHNV and CDR2 YYDKDF (reference sequence). The CDR3 spells CATSRDRYYEQYF. The CDR3 nucleotides are TGTGCCACCAGCAGAGATCGCTACTACGAGCAGTACTTC.

The rearrangement links TRBV12-5 to TRBJ1-2, with 7 bases fitting TRBD1. V dropped 5 bases and J dropped 3; count of bases not matched to a gene: 3. This CDR3 is 13 amino acids long. Per germline, CDR1 LGHNT and CDR2 FRNRAP. The CDR3 DNA reads TGTGCTAGTGGTCAAGGGACAGACTATGGCTACACCTTC. It yields the protein CASGQGTDYGYTF.

CDR3 amino acids: CASSPRSESPLHF. The CDR3 DNA reads TGTGCCAGCAGCCCAAGGAGCGAATCACCCCTCCACTTT. V and J are TRBV14 and TRBJ1-6, with D uncertain. Per germline, CDR1 SGHDN and CDR2 FVKESK. This CDR3 has 13 residues. With 4 bases removed from V and 10 bases from J, the gap between germline ends came to 11 bases.

The table lists this clone with a few counts. The CDR3 here is CASSPTGGAGDYGYTF. The CDR3 DNA reads TGTGCCAGCAGTCCCACGGGCGGGGCTGGGGACTATGGCTACACCTTC. The chain couples TRBV28 to TRBJ1-2, with D possibly matching TRBD1 (5 bases). Per germline, CDR1 MDHEN and CDR2 SYDVKM. This CDR3 region has 16 residues. V was shortened by 5 bases and J by 3 bases, with 19 bases between the two germline ends.

The J gene is TRBJ2-2, the V gene TRBV7-3, with D uncertain. CDR3 size: 14 residues. V lost 1 base, J lost 3 bases, and 6 bases lay in between. Germline V gives CDR1 SGHTA, CDR2 FQGTGA. The CDR3 DNA sequence: TGTGCCAGCAGCTTAAGTTCATACACCGGGGAGCTGTTTTTT. Its protein product is CASSLSSYTGELFF.

The genes are TRBV14 and TRBJ1-4, with D uncertain. The CDR3 is 13 amino acids. CDR1 is SGHDN and CDR2 is FVKESK in the germline V gene. Between the trimmed V and J ends, which lost 1 base and 8 bases, there was a span of 8 bases. In nucleotides, the CDR3 is TGTGCCAGCAGCCAAGGTGGGAGGGAAAAACTGTTTTTT. Amino acids: CASSQGGREKLFF.

The gene calls are TRBV7-2 and TRBJ2-7, with D possibly TRBD2 on 5 matching bases. This CDR3 contains 14 residues. V lost 2 bases, J lost 2 bases, and 10 bases lay in between. The germline gives CDR1 SGHTA, CDR2 FQGNSA. CDR3 sequence reads: CASSLISGTYEQYF. The CDR3, as DNA: TGTGCCAGCAGCTTAATATCGGGGACCTACGAGCAGTACTTC.

This clone has a count of ten or more. The CDR3: CASQGSAGTEAFF. The CDR3 DNA follows: TGTGCCAGTCAGGGCTCGGCGGGGACTGAAGCTTTCTTT. This chain uses TRBV27 with TRBJ1-1; a possible D gene is TRBD1 (5 bases). The ends were cut back, 9 bases at V and 5 bases at J, with 16 bases in the middle. Germline values: CDR1 MNHEY, CDR2 SMNVEV (reference sequence). This CDR3 region has 13 residues.

V and J are TRBV7-2 and TRBJ2-4, with D perhaps matching TRBD2 (5 bases). Trimming stripped 5 bases from V and 0 bases from J, with 11 bases between. The germline CDR1 and CDR2 sequences are SGHTA and FQGNSA. CDR3 length: 15 residues. CDR3 DNA: TGTGCCAGCAGCGACATACGGGGAGCCAAAAACATTCAGTACTTC. It encodes CASSDIRGAKNIQYF.

The chain links TRBV6-5 to TRBJ2-2, with D perhaps TRBD2 (5 bases). With 6 bases removed from V and 1 base from J, the gap between germline ends came to 12 bases. The CDR3 is made up of 15 amino acids. Germline V gives CDR1 MNHEY, CDR2 SVGAGI. The chain's CDR3 is CASSPIGVNTGELFF. CDR3 DNA sequence: TGTGCCAGCAGCCCCATCGGGGTGAACACCGGGGAGCTGTTTTTT.

The chain links TRBV28 to TRBJ1-2; D is perhaps TRBD1 (5 bases). The ends were cut back, 6 bases at V and 4 bases at J, with 9 bases in the middle. The CDR3 extends over 12 amino acids. The germline CDR1 and CDR2 sequences are MDHEN and SYDVKM. The CDR3 DNA follows: TGTGCCAGCAGCGACAGCACCTATGGCTACACCTTC. This encodes CASSDSTYGYTF.

On this clone: Distinct nucleotide sequences in the sample also encode this CDR3. The gene calls are TRBV24-1 and TRBJ2-3, with 9 bases that match TRBD1. CDR1 and CDR2 from the germline V gene are KGHDR and SFDVKD. The CDR3 length is 14 residues. With 4 bases clipped from V and 3 bases from J, the junction kept 1 base outside the gene matches. CDR3 region: CATSETGGTDTQYF. CDR3 bases: TGTGCCACCAGTGAGACAGGGGGAACAGATACGCAGTATTTT.

The CDR3 bases are TGCGCCAGCAGCTTCCGACAGGGTGGTTCACCCCTCCACTTT. It codes for CASSFRQGGSPLHF. The J gene is TRBJ1-6, the V gene TRBV5-1; 7 nucleotides match TRBD1. V dropped 2 bases and J dropped 9; count of bases not matched to a gene: 5. Germline-derived CDR1 and CDR2 are SGHRS and YFSETQ. The CDR3 has 14 amino acids. The variable domain in full, with the rest retrieved from reference TRBV5-1 and TRBJ1-6, is KAGVTQTPRYLIKTRGQQVTLSCSPISGHRSVSWYQQTPGQGLQFLFEYFSETQRNKGNFPGRFSGRQFSNSRSEMNVSTLELGDSALYLCASSFRQGGSPLHFGNGTRLTVT.

The rearrangement joins TRBV28 to TRBJ1-1; 9 nucleotides match TRBD1. This CDR3 is built from 15 residues. Germline values: CDR1 MDHEN, CDR2 SYDVKM. Trimming at V came to 4 bases and at J to 4 bases, leaving 7 bases not matched to a gene. CDR3: CASSSPGQGSTEAFF. CDR3 nucleotides: TGTGCCAGCAGTTCTCCCGGACAGGGGAGCACTGAAGCTTTCTTT. Drawing the rest from reference TRBV28 and TRBJ1-1, the complete variable domain is DVKVTQSSRYLVKRTGEKVFLECVQDMDHENMFWYRQDPGLGLRLIYFSYDVKMKEKGDIPEGYSVSREKKERFSLILESASTNQTSMYLCASSSPGQGSTEAFFGQGTRLTVV.

J is TRBJ2-5 and V is TRBV30; D may be TRBD1 (6 bases). CDR3 length equals 14 residues. Germline V gives CDR1 GTSNPN, CDR2 SVGIG (reference sequence). Trimming removed 5 bases at V and 4 bases at J, with 17 bases between. The CDR3 DNA follows: TGTGCCTGGGACCAGGGGATCCGGGGAGAGACCCAGTACTTC. Its protein product is CAWDQGIRGETQYF.

The rearrangement links TRBV5-1 to TRBJ1-6; 9 bases are shared with TRBD1. CDR1 is SGHRS and CDR2 is YFSETQ in the germline V gene. The CDR3 spans 16 residues. V trimming: 0 bases; J trimming: 9 bases; junction bases outside the gene matches: 7. CDR3 sequence (DNA): TGCGCCAGCAGCTTGGAGACAGGGGGTTACAGTTCACCCCTCCACTTT. This sequence encodes CASSLETGGYSSPLHF.

This chain links TRBV19 with TRBJ1-5; TRBD1 matches 8 bases. V lost 0 bases and J lost 6; bases outside the gene matches: 4. There are 15 residues in the CDR3. CDR1 LNHDA and CDR2 SQIVND come from the germline V gene (reference sequence). CDR3 bases: TGTGCCAGTAGTATAGATAGACAGGGGCTTCAGCCCCAGCATTTT. Amino acid sequence: CASSIDRQGLQPQHF.

The J gene is TRBJ1-5, the V gene TRBV10-3, with D possibly TRBD1 on 6 matching bases. V gave up 6 bases and J gave up 4 bases, with 13 bases separating them. This CDR3 contains 14 residues. The germline V gene encodes CDR1 ENHRY and CDR2 SYGVKD. The CDR3 DNA sequence: TGTGCCATCAGCTCCGGGACACAAAATCAGCCCCAGCATTTT. Encoded protein: CAISSGTQNQPQHF.

The V call is TRBV5-1, the J call TRBJ2-2, with 7 bases matching TRBD1. V lost 4 bases to trimming and J lost 4 bases; unmatched junction nucleotides: 4. There are 14 residues in the CDR3. Germline V lookup: CDR1 SGHRS, CDR2 YFSETQ. The CDR3 reads CASSRGQITGELFF. In DNA form, the CDR3 reads TGCGCCAGCAGCCGGGGACAGATCACCGGGGAGCTGTTTTTT.

The V call is TRBV19, the J call TRBJ2-2; 7 nucleotides line up with TRBD1. The CDR3 is 16 amino acids. CDR1 LNHDA and CDR2 SQIVND come from the germline V gene (reference sequence). V trimming: 6 bases; J trimming: 0 bases; junction bases outside the gene matches: 7. CDR3 nucleotides: TGTGCCAGTAGCCCGACAGGGACCGCGAACACCGGGGAGCTGTTTTTT. Translating it yields CASSPTGTANTGELFF.

This chain links TRBV7-2 with TRBJ2-6; D is uncertain. Looked up from germline, CDR1 is SGHTA and CDR2 is FQGNSA. The CDR3 has 16 amino acids. Between the trimmed V and J ends, which lost 3 bases and 0 bases, there was a span of 9 bases. The CDR3 sequence is CASSFGGHSGANVLTF. The CDR3, as DNA: TGTGCCAGCAGCTTCGGCGGCCACTCTGGGGCCAACGTCCTGACTTTC.

The V call is TRBV13, the J call TRBJ2-5, with TRBD1 matching over 11 bases. CDR3 size: 17 residues. The V and J ends lost 2 bases and 7 bases, in that order; junction bases with no gene match: 12. Germline loops: CDR1 PRHDT, CDR2 FYEKMQ (reference sequence). The CDR3 bases are TGTGCCAGCAGCTTAACCCCGGGACAGGGGGAATTCGGGACCCAGTACTTC. The encoded protein is CASSLTPGQGEFGTQYF.

This chain joins TRBV10-3 and TRBJ2-3, with D perhaps TRBD2 (6 bases). There are 12 residues in the CDR3. Trimming stripped 4 bases from V and 4 bases from J, with 6 bases between. In germline, CDR1 is ENHRY, CDR2 SYGVKD. Written as DNA, the CDR3 is TGTGCCATCAGTGGGGAGGCAGATACGCAGTATTTT. It specifies CAISGEADTQYF.

The chain combines TRBV28 with TRBJ1-2; 7 bases fit TRBD1. The V and J ends lost 5 bases and 5 bases, in that order; junction bases with no gene match: 17. Germline CDR1 is MDHEN and CDR2 is SYDVKM. This CDR3 region has 17 residues. The DNA for the CDR3 is TGTGCCAGCAGTCCCAGGGGGACGGGATACCCTTCTTATGGCTACACCTTC. Its protein is CASSPRGTGYPSYGYTF.

The chain joins TRBV27 to TRBJ2-7; 10 bases align to TRBD2. V lost 2 bases and J lost 2; bases outside the gene matches: 3. Germline values: CDR1 MNHEY, CDR2 SMNVEV (reference sequence). The CDR3 length is 15 residues. DNA for the CDR3: TGTGCCAGCAGTTTAGGGCTAGCGGGGGCCTACGAGCAGTACTTC. It is translated as CASSLGLAGAYEQYF.

The V and J genes are TRBV29-1 and TRBJ1-1; the D gene is possibly TRBD1 (6 bases). The ends were cut back, 6 bases at V and 2 bases at J, with 16 bases in the middle. This CDR3 is built from 14 residues. Germline V lookup: CDR1 SQVTM, CDR2 ANQGSEA. This chain's CDR3 is CSVSLRGLNTEAFF. The CDR3 DNA reads TGCAGCGTATCTCTCAGGGGTTTAAACACTGAAGCTTTCTTT. The full variable domain, in which reference TRBV29-1 and TRBJ1-1 provide the parts outside the CDR3, is SAVISQKPSRDICQRGTSLTIQCQVDSQVTMMFWYRQQPGQSLTLIATANQGSEATYESGFVIDKFPISRPNLTFSTLTVSNMSPEDSSIYLCSVSLRGLNTEAFFGQGTRLTVV.